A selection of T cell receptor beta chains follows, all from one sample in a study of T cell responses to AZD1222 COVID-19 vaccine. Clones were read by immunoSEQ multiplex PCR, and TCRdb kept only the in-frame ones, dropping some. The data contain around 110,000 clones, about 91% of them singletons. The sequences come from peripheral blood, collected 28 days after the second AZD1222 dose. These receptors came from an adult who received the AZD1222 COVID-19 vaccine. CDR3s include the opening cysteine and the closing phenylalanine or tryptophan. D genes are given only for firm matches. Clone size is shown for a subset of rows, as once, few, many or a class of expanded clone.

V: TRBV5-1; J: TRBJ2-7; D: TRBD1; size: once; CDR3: CASSLRGDRAGEQYF; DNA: TGCGCCAGCAGCTTGCGGGGGGACAGGGCCGGGGAGCAGTACTTC
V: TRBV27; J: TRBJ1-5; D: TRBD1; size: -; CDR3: CASSFGTGVRPQHF; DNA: TGTGCCAGCAGTTTCGGGACAGGGGTTAGGCCCCAGCATTTT
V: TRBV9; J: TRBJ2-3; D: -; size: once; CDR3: CASSDMDSYTDTQYF; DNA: TGTGCCAGCAGCGACATGGACTCATACACAGATACGCAGTATTTT
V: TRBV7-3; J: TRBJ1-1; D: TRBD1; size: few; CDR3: CASSLSPRSAGQGTEAFF; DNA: TGTGCCAGCAGCTTAAGTCCCCGTTCGGCGGGACAGGGCACTGAAGCTTTCTTT
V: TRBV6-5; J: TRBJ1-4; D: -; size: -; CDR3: CASSPRWGGDEKLFF; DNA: TGTGCCAGCAGTCCCCGGTGGGGTGGAGATGAAAAACTGTTTTTT
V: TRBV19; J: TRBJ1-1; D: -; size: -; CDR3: CASSILRDTEAFF; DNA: TGTGCCAGTAGTATTCTCCGGGACACTGAAGCTTTCTTT
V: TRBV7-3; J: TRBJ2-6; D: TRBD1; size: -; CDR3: CASSRTGAGANVLTF; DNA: TGTGCCAGCAGCCGGACAGGGGCCGGGGCCAACGTCCTGACTTTC
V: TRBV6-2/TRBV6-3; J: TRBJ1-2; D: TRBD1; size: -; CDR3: CASSRDREDGGYTF; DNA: TGTGCCAGCAGTCGGGACAGGGAGGACGGCGGCTACACCTTC
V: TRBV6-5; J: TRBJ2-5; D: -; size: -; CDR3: CASRGLETQYF; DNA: TGTGCCAGCAGAGGGTTGGAGACCCAGTACTTC
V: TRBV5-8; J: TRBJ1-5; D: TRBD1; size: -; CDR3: CASSLGDRADQPQHF; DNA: TGTGCCAGCAGCTTGGGGGACAGGGCAGATCAGCCCCAGCATTTT
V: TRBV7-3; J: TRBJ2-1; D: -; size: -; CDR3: CASSLLPLAETNNEQFF; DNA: TGTGCCAGCAGCTTATTACCGTTAGCGGAAACCAACAATGAGCAGTTCTTC
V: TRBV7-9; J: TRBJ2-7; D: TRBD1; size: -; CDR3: CASSLGRTGTVRIGDEQYF; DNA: TGTGCCAGCAGCTTAGGTCGGACAGGGACCGTTCGTATCGGGGACGAGCAGTACTTC
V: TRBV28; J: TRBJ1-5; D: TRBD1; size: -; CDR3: CASSSEQGDQPQHF; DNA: TGTGCCAGCAGTTCCGAACAGGGGGATCAGCCCCAGCATTTT
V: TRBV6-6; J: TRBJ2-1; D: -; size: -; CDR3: CASTSDYLIHFF; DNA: TGTGCCAGCACCTCGGACTACCTTATACATTTCTTC
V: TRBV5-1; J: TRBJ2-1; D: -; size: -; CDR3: CASSLVSGLQWGNEQFF; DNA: TGCGCCAGCAGCTTGGTTTCGGGACTTCAATGGGGCAATGAGCAGTTCTTC
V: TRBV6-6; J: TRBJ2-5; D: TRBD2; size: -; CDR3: CASSYEGGIQETQYF; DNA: TGTGCCAGCAGTTACGAGGGAGGGATCCAAGAGACCCAGTACTTC
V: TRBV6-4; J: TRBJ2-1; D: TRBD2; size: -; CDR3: CASSGTNYNEQFF; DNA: TGTGCCAGCAGCGGGACTAACTACAATGAGCAGTTCTTC
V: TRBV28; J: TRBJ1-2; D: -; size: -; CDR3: CASSLWTDSNYGYTF; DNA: TGTGCCAGCAGTTTATGGACGGACAGTAACTATGGCTACACCTTC
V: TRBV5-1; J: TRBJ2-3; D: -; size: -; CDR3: CASSLRGFSTDTQYF; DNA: TGCGCCAGCAGCTTGAGGGGATTTAGCACAGATACGCAGTATTTT
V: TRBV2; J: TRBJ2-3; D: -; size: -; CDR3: CADRGVEAQYF; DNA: TGTGCCGACCGAGGAGTCGAAGCGCAGTATTTT
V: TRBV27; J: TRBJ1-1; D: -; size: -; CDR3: CASSLRRGRIMNTEAFF; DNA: TGTGCCAGCAGTTTACGCCGGGGCAGGATTATGAACACTGAAGCTTTCTTT
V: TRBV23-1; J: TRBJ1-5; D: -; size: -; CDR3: CASSPDGGNQPQHF; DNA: TGCGCCAGCAGTCCGGACGGGGGAAATCAGCCCCAGCATTTT
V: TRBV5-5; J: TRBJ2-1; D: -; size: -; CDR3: CASSLYGTLLGQFF; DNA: TGTGCCAGCAGCTTGTACGGGACTCTTCTGGGGCAGTTCTTC
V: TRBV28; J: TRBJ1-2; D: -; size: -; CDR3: CASSFYQEHTF; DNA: TGTGCCAGCAGTTTCTACCAGGAACACACCTTC
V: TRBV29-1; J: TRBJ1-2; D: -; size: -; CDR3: CSVDAGGAFYGYTF; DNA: TGCAGCGTTGATGCGGGGGGCGCCTTCTATGGCTACACCTTC
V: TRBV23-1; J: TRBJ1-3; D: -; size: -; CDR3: CAISTRGNTIYF; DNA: TGCGCCATCTCGACTCGAGGGAACACCATATATTTT
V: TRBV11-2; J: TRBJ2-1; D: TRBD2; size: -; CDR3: CASSQSVVAGNYNEQFF; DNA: TGTGCCAGCAGCCAGAGCGTCGTAGCGGGAAACTACAATGAGCAGTTCTTC
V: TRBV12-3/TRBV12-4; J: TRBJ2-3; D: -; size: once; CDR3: CASSLAQTDTQYF; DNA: TGTGCCAGCAGTTTAGCGCAGACAGATACGCAGTATTTT
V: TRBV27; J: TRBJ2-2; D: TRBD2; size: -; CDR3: CASSRLLAGVHTGELFF; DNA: TGTGCCAGCAGTCGTCTACTAGCGGGAGTGCACACCGGGGAGCTGTTTTTT
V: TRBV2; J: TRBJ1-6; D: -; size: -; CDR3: CASSLGPPGNNSPLHF; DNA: TGTGCCAGCAGCCTCGGGCCTCCCGGGAATAATTCACCCCTCCACTTT
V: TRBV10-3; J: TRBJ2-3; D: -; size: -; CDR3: CAIKQEHTDTQYF; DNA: TGTGCCATCAAACAAGAACACACAGATACGCAGTATTTT
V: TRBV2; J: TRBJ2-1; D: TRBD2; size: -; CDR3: CASSQSGRALNEQFF; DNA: TGTGCCAGCAGTCAAAGCGGGAGGGCCTTGAATGAGCAGTTCTTC
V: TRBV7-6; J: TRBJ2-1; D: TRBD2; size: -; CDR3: CASSLVGTGTSGNNEQFF; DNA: TGTGCCAGCAGCTTAGTGGGGACCGGGACTAGCGGTAACAATGAGCAGTTCTTC
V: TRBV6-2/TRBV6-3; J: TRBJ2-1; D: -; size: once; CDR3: CASSYVHEQFF; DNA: TGTGCCAGCAGTTACGTCCATGAGCAGTTCTTC
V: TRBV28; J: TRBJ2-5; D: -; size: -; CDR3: CATTDRLLQETQYF; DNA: TGTGCCACAACCGACAGGCTACTTCAAGAGACCCAGTACTTC
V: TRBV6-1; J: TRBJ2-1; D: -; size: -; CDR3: CASSEAVWGRRQFF; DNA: TGTGCCAGCAGTGAAGCGGTTTGGGGGAGGCGGCAGTTCTTC
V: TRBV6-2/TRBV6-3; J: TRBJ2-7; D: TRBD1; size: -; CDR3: CASSYPDRVFYEQYF; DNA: TGTGCCAGCAGTTATCCCGACAGGGTTTTCTACGAGCAGTACTTC
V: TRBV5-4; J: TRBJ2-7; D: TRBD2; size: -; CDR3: CASSFLSSGSGEQYF; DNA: TGTGCCAGCAGCTTTCTATCTAGCGGGAGCGGCGAGCAGTACTTC
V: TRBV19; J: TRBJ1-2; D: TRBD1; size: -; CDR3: CASRLRGPDGYTF; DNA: TGTGCCAGCCGACTCAGGGGGCCAGATGGCTACACCTTC
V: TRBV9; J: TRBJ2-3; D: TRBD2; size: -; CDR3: CASSVRGLAGGPHTQYF; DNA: TGTGCCAGCAGCGTGAGGGGACTAGCGGGAGGTCCACATACGCAGTATTTT
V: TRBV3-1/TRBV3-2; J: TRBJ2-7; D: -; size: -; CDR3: CASSQDINGDYEQYF; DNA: TGTGCCAGCAGCCAAGATATCAACGGGGACTACGAGCAGTACTTC
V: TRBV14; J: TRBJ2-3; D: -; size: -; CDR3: CASSHAHVLNTQYF; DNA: TGTGCCAGCAGCCACGCCCACGTTCTGAATACGCAGTATTTT
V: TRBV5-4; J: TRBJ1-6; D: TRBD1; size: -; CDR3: CASSSDRVNSPLHF; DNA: TGTGCCAGCAGCTCGGACAGGGTTAATTCACCCCTCCACTTT
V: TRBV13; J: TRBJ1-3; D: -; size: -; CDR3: CASSPNRGLNSGNTIYF; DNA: TGTGCCAGCAGCCCCAACCGGGGTCTTAACTCTGGAAACACCATATATTTT
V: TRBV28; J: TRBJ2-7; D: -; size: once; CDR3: CASSPHYEQYF; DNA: TGTGCCAGCAGTCCTCACTACGAGCAGTACTTC
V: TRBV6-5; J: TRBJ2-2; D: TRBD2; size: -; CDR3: CASSSGSYSTGELFF; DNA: TGTGCCAGCAGTAGCGGGAGCTATAGCACCGGGGAGCTGTTTTTT